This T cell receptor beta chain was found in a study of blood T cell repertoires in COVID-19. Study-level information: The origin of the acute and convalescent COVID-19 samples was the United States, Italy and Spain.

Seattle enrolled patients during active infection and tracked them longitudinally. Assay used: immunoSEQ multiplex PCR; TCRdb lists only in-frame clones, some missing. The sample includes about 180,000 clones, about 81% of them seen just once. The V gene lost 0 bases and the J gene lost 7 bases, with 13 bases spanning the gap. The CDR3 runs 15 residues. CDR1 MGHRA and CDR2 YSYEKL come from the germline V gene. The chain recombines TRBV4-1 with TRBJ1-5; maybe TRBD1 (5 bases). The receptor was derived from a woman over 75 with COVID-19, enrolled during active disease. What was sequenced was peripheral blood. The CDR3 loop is CASSQDLGGFQPQHF. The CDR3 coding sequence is TGCGCCAGCAGCCAAGATCTGGGGGGGTTCCAGCCCCAGCATTTT.